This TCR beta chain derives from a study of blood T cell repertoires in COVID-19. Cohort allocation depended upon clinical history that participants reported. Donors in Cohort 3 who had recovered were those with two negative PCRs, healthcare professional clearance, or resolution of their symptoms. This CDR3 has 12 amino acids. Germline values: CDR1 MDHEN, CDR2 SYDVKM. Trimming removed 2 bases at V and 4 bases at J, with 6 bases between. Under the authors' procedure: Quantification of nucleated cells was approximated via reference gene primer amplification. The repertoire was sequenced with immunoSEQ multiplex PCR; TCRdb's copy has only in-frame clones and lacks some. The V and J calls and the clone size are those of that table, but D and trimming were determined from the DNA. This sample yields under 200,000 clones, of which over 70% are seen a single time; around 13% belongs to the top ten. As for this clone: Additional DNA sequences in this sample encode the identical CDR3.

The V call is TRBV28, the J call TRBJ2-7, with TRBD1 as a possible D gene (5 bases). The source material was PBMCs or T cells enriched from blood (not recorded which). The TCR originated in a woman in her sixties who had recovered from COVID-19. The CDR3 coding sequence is TGTGCCAGCAGTTTAAGGGGATACGAGCAGTACTTC. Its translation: CASSLRGYEQYF.